This TCR beta chain appears in the sequencing data of a study of T cells after yellow fever vaccination. The study, taken as a whole, reports: Repertoires obtained by FACS sorting could include abundant clonotypes that entered as contaminants from the bulk population.

To note about this clonotype: What it recognizes is unknown.

The germline V and J ends were trimmed by 2 bases and 4 bases, with 9 bases remaining between them. CDR1 is SGHTA, CDR2 FQGNSA, per germline. The CDR3 runs to 14 residues. TCRdb itself ran the 5' RACE reads through MiXCR, one entry per CDR3 protein. The data contain about 340,000 distinct CDR3 sequences, about 12% of them singletons. Here the sequenced sample was CD4+ T cells sorted from PBMCs, taken 15 days after the yellow fever booster vaccination. The sequence was collected from a man aged 18 to 35 who received the YFV17D yellow fever vaccine. The chain recombines TRBV7-2 with TRBJ1-5; D is unclear. CDR3 residues: CASSLQVGNQPQHF. CDR3 bases: TGTGCCAGCAGCTTACAGGTTGGAAATCAGCCCCAGCATTTT. Together with reference TRBV7-2 and TRBJ1-5, the CDR3 gives the full variable domain: GAGVSQSPSNKVTEKGKDVELRCDPISGHTALYWYRQSLGQGLEFLIYFQGNSAPDKSGLPSDRFSAERTGGSVSTLTIQRTQQEDSAVYLCASSLQVGNQPQHFGDGTRLSIL.